The T cell receptor beta chain under discussion was sequenced for a study of metastatic and nonmetastatic thyroid tumors. General observations from the study: Versus benign nodules, malignant thyroid tumors reportedly had significantly higher TCR beta diversity, in blood and tumor.

All patients were untreated before thyroid surgery. To note about this clone: The target antigen is unknown. A much larger clone lies one base from this, so it may be a read error.

CDR1 and CDR2 (germline): KGHSH, LQKENI. CDR3 length: 15 residues. Source study methods: The study built a papillary thyroid cancer distant-metastasis classifier from CDR3 differences across clinicopathological groups. TCRdb re-processed the PCR reads through MiXCR. The V and J calls reflect TCRdb's pipeline rather than the authors' work. Of roughly 59,000 clones listed, roughly 16% are singletons. Sequenced material: blood. V usage is TRBV18 and J usage is TRBJ2-3; D perhaps matches TRBD1 (5 bases). The sequence came from a male donor with papillary thyroid cancer or a benign thyroid nodule (not recorded which). Some clones in this sample may be carry-over from other donors' samples. CDR3 protein: CASSPPGVRTDTRYF. As DNA, the CDR3 is TGTGCCAGCTCACCACCAGGGGTCCGCACAGATACGCGGTATTTT.